One sample yielded the 10 T cell receptor beta chains listed below, sequenced in a study of blood T cell repertoires in COVID-19. Sequenced by immunoSEQ multiplex PCR; TCRdb stores in-frame clones only, minus some. The sample has approximately 150,000 clones, approximately 83% seen once. Input material: PBMCs or T cells enriched from blood (not recorded which). All receptors derive from a man aged 65 to 85 who had been exposed to COVID-19.

The chain joins TRBV19 to TRBJ2-3; 9 bases line up with TRBD1. The CDR3 is 15 amino acids. CDR1 and CDR2 from the germline V gene are LNHDA and SQIVND (reference sequence). Germline trimming cut 5 bases from V and 6 bases from J; bases unmatched to any gene: 9. CDR3 sequence (DNA): TGTGCCAGTAGTCTTCCGGGGACAGGGAGGGATACGCAGTATTTT. This translates into CASSLPGTGRDTQYF.

The chain uses TRBV4-3 and TRBJ1-2; D gene ambiguous. V was trimmed by 0 bases and J by 4 bases, leaving 9 bases between them. Germline loops: CDR1 LGHNA, CDR2 YSLEER. This CDR3 is 14 amino acids long. The CDR3 sequence: CASSQETEVYGYTF. The CDR3 DNA reads TGCGCCAGCAGCCAAGAAACTGAGGTCTATGGCTACACCTTC.

J is TRBJ1-3 and V is TRBV7-9, with D tentatively TRBD1 (6 bases). Germline V CDR1 and CDR2: SEHNR, FQNEAQ (reference sequence). The CDR3 contains 18 residues. Trimming left V 5 bases short and J 4 bases short, with 24 bases between. The chain's CDR3 is CASSPVPVTQGSGNTIYF. CDR3 bases: TGTGCCAGCAGCCCCGTTCCGGTTACACAGGGATCAGGAAACACCATATATTTT. Combining the CDR3 with reference TRBV7-9 and TRBJ1-3 gives the whole variable domain DTGVSQNPRHKITKRGQNVTFRCDPISEHNRLYWYRQTLGQGPEFLTYFQNEAQLEKSRLLSDRFSAERPKGSFSTLEIQRTEQGDSAMYLCASSPVPVTQGSGNTIYFGEGSWLTVV.

This chain uses TRBV6-5 with TRBJ1-1, with 9 bases fitting TRBD1. CDR3 length: 15 residues. V was pared by 4 bases and J by 6 bases, with 9 bases of the junction left unmatched. Germline V gene data show CDR1 as MNHEY and CDR2 as SVGAGI. The CDR3 nucleotides are TGTGCCAGCAGTTCCGGGACAGGGTATTTCGCTGAAGCTTTCTTT. This translates into CASSSGTGYFAEAFF.

J is TRBJ2-3 and V is TRBV7-9, with 7 bases aligning to TRBD1. The CDR3 covers 15 residues. The germline gives CDR1 SEHNR, CDR2 FQNEAQ (reference sequence). J was trimmed by 4 bases and V by 3 bases; bases with no gene match: 7. The CDR3 reads CASSFRQGHPDTQYF. CDR3 DNA sequence: TGTGCCAGCAGCTTCCGACAGGGCCACCCAGATACGCAGTATTTT.

V gene TRBV7-9 combines with J gene TRBJ1-3; 7 nucleotides match TRBD1. Germline trimming cut 3 bases from V and 5 bases from J; bases unmatched to any gene: 13. This CDR3 region has 17 residues. The germline V gene has CDR1 SEHNR and CDR2 FQNEAQ (reference sequence). The CDR3 coding sequence is TGTGCCAGCAGCTTCGCTTTAATTAACAGGGGCCGAAACACCATATATTTT. Translated: CASSFALINRGRNTIYF.

The V call is TRBV30, the J call TRBJ1-3, with D unresolved. Germline CDR1 is GTSNPN and CDR2 is SVGIG (reference sequence). The CDR3 loop spans 11 amino acids. The ends were cut back, 2 bases at V and 8 bases at J, with 7 bases in the middle. The CDR3: CAWSFPDTIYF. The CDR3 nucleotides are TGTGCCTGGAGTTTTCCGGACACCATATATTTT.

Here the CDR3 DNA reads TGTGCCAGCTCACCTTGGAATTCGGGTCGAGGAAATTCACCCCTCCACTTT. It is translated as CASSPWNSGRGNSPLHF. The chain links TRBV18 to TRBJ1-6; D unclear. V shed 3 bases and J shed 7 bases, with 19 bases lying between them. The CDR3 sequence is 17 residues long. CDR1 and CDR2 (germline): KGHSH, LQKENI.

The CDR3 DNA sequence: TGTGCCAGTTGCCGGAGGAACACTGAAGCTTTCTTT. Translated: CASCRRNTEAFF. The chain joins TRBV19 to TRBJ1-1; D unresolved. Germline CDR1 and CDR2: LNHDA and SQIVND (reference sequence). The ends were cut back, 8 bases at V and 1 base at J, with 8 bases in the middle. The CDR3 spans 12 residues.

The chain is built from TRBV30 and TRBJ2-2; 7 bases align to TRBD1. Trimming at V came to 8 bases and at J to 1 base, leaving 1 base not matched to a gene. Per the germline V gene, CDR1 is GTSNPN and CDR2 is SVGIG (reference sequence). CDR3 length equals 12 residues. As DNA, the CDR3 is TGTGCCCGACAGGGGAACACCGGGGAGCTGTTTTTT. Its translation: CARQGNTGELFF.